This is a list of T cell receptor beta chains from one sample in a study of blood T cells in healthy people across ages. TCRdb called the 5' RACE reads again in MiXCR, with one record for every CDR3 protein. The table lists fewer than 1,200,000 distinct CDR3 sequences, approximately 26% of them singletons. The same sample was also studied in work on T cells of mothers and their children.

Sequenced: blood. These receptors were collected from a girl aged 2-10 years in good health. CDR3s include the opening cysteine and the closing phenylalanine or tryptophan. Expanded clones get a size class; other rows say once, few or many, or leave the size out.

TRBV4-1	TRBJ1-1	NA	CASSQDSRKAFF
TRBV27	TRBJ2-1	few	CAAGGQGAYNEQFF
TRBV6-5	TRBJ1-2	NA	CASSYGPQTYGYTF
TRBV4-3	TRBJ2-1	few	CASSQDPSGGEQFF
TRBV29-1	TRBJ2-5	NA	CSGGRGSLSGGLLETQYF
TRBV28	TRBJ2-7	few	CASRPTGYDEQYF
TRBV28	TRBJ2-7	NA	CASSFLTGTRVYEQYF
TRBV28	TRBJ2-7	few	CASSPRHDSYEQYF
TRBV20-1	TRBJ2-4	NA	CSAIGTVNIQYF
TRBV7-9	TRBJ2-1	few	CASSHRLAGGTIPYNEQFF
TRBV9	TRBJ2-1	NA	CASSVALSSYNEQFF
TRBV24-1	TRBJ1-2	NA	CATSSSYGYTF
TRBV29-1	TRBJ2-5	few	CSVARTGEETQYF
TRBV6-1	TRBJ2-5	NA	CASSETSLSDGFQETQYF
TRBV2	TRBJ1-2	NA	CASTEGILDGYTF
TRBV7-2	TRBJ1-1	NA	CASSNGGVLMNTEAFF
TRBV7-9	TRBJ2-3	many	CASSPRLEDTQYF
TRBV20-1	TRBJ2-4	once	CSAGSGGGGIQYF
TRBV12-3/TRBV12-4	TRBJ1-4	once	CASSFRRDRNEKLFF
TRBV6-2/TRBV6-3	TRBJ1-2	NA	CASSYSRDRAYGYTF